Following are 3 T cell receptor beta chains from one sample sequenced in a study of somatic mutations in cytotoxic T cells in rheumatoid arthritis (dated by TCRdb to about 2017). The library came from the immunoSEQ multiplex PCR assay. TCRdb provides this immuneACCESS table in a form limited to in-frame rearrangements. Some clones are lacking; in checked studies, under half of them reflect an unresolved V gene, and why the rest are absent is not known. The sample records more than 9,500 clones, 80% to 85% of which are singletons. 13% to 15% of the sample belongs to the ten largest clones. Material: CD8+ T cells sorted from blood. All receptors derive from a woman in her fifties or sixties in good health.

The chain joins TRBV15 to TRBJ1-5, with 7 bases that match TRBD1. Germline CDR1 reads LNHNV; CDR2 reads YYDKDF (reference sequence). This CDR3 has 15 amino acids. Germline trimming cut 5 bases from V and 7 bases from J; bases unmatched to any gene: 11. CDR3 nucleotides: TGTGCCACCAGCCTAGACAGGGACCCAGGGCAGCCCCAGCATTTT. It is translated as CATSLDRDPGQPQHF. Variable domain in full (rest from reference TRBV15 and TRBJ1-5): DAMVIQNPRYQVTQFGKPVTLSCSQTLNHNVMYWYQQKSSQAPKLLFHYYDKDFNNEADTPDNFQSRRPNTSFCFLDIRSPGLGDTAMYLCATSLDRDPGQPQHFGDGTRLSIL.

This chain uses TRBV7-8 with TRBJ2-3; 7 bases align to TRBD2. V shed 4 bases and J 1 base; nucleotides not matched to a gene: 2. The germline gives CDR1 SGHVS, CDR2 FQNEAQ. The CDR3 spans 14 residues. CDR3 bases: TGTGCCAGCAGCTCCCTAGCGGGCACAGATACGCAGTATTTT. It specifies CASSSLAGTDTQYF.

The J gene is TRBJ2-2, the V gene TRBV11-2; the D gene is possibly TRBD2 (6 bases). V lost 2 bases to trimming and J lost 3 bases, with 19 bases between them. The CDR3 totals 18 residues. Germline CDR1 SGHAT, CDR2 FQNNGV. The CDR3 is CASSLLYGSGDHTGELFF. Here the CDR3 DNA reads TGTGCCAGCAGCTTACTCTACGGGTCGGGGGACCACACCGGGGAGCTGTTTTTT.